This TCR beta chain was recorded in a study of CD8 T cells in ankylosing spondylitis. Whole-study findings and limits: CD8+ cells made up the disease-linked clones, which were relatively rare in peripheral blood. Disease-associated clones were reportedly significantly overrepresented in matched ankylosing spondylitis synovial fluid. Earlier reports found some motif variants in synovial fluid and blood in reactive arthritis.

The CDR3 length is 17 residues. Germline V gene lookup returns CDR1 SQVTM and CDR2 ANQGSEA. The V end lost 2 bases, the J end lost 0 bases, and 19 bases lay between the germline ends. Quantitative barcoded 5'-RACE was used to prepare TCR beta libraries. Each CDR3 protein is one row after TCRdb ran MiXCR on the 5' RACE reads. The sample lists about 36,000 distinct CDR3 sequences; 13% were seen once. Note on this clonotype: Antigen specificity is unknown.

The source of this sequence is a male donor with ankylosing spondylitis. The rearrangement joins TRBV29-1 to TRBJ1-2, with D possibly TRBD1 on 5 matching bases. Sequenced: synovial fluid, either unsorted or a sorted T cell fraction (not recorded which). CDR3 DNA: TGCAGCGTTGAAAGGGGCACATATCATATGACTAACTATGGCTACACCTTC. This translates into CSVERGTYHMTNYGYTF.